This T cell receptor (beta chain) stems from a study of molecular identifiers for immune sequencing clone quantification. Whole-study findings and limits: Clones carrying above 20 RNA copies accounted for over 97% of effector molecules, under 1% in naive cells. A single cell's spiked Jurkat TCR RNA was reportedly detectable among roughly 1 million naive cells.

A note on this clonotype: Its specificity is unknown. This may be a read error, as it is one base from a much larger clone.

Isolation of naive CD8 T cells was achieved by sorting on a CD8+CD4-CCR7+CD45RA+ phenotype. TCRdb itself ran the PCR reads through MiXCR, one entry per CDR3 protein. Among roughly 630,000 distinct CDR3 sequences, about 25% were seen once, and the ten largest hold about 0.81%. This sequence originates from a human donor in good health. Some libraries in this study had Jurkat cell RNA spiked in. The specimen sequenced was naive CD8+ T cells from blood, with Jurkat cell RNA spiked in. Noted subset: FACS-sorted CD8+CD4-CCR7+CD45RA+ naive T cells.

Written as DNA, the CDR3 is TGCGCCCGCAGCCCCTGGGCGGGAGCTGCTTACGAGCAGTACTTC. Residues: CARSPWAGAAYEQYF. The chain combines TRBV4-3 with TRBJ2-7; 7 bases align to TRBD2. Germline values: CDR1 LGHNA, CDR2 YSLEER. This CDR3 has 15 amino acids.